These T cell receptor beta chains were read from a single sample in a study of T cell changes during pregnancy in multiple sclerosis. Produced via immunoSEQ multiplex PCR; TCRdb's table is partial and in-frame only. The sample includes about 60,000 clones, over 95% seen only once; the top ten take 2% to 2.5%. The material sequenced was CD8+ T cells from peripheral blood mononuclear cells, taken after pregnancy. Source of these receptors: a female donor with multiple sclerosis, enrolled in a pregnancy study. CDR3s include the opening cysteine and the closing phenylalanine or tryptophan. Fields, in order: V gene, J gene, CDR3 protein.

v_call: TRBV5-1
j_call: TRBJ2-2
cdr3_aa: CASRGPARRDRETGELFF

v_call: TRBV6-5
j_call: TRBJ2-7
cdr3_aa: CASSYGQGRYEQYF

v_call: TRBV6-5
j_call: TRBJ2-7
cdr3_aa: CASSYHRTSEQYF

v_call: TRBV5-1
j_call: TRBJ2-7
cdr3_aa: CASSFRLAGYEQYF

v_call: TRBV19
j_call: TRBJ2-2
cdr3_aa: CASILALTGELFF

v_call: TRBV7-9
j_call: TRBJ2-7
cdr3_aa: CASSPPPGLAGVSPYEQYF

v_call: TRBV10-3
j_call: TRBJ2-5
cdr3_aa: CAIRSTGTSERETQYF

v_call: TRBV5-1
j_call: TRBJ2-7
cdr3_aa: CASSFSWEGRGEQYF

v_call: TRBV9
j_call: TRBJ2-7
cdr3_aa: CASSVGQGASYEQYF

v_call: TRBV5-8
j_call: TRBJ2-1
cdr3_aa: CASSPTWGGRNEQFF

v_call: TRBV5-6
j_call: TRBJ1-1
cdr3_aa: CASSLGVAGTEAFF

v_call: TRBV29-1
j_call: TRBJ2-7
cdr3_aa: CSVERDTPYEQYF

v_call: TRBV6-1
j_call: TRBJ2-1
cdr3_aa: CASSEDRGSYNEQFF

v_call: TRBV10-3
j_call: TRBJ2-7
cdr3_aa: CAISQQGNEQYF